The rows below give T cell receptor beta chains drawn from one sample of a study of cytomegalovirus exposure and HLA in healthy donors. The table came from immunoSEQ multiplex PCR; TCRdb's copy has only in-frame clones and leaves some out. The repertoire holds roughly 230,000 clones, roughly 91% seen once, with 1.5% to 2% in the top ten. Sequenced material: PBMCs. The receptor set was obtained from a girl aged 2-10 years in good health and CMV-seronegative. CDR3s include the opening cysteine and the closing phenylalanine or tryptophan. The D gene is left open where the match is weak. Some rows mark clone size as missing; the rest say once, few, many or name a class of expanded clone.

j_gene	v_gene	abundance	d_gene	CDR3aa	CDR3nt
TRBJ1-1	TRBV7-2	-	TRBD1	CASTRTGLMNTEAFF	TGTGCCAGCACCAGGACAGGACTGATGAACACTGAAGCTTTCTTT
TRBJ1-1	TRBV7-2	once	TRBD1	CASSIRGQNTEAFF	TGTGCCAGCAGCATCAGGGGGCAGAACACTGAAGCTTTCTTT
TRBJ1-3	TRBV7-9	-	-	CASSEKSSGNTIYF	TGTGCCAGCAGCGAAAAGAGCTCTGGAAACACCATATATTTT
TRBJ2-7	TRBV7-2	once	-	CASSSEGGRSSYEQYF	TGTGCCAGCAGCTCGGAGGGCGGGCGGAGCTCCTACGAGCAGTACTTC
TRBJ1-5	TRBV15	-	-	CATSRAAGQPQHF	TGTGCCACCAGCAGGGCTGCAGGTCAGCCCCAGCATTTT
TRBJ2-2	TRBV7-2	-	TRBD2	CASSLGSGGANTGELFF	TGTGCCAGCAGCTTAGGAAGCGGGGGGGCGAACACCGGGGAGCTGTTTTTT
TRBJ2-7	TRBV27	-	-	CASYDSSYEQYF	TGTGCCAGCTACGACAGCTCCTACGAGCAGTACTTC
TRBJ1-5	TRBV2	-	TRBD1	CASRGDSNSNQPQHF	TGTGCCAGCAGGGGGGACAGTAATAGCAATCAGCCCCAGCATTTT
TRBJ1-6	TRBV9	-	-	CASSDRENSPLHF	TGTGCCAGCAGCGACAGGGAAAATTCACCCCTCCACTTT
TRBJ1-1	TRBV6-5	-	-	CASTEERGYTEAFF	TGTGCCAGCACGGAAGAAAGGGGATACACTGAAGCTTTCTTT
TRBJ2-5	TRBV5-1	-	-	CASSLGGTQYF	TGCGCCAGCAGCTTGGGCGGGACCCAGTACTTC
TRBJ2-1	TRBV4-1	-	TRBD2	CASSQEPLAGANEQFF	TGCGCCAGCAGCCAAGAACCACTAGCGGGAGCCAATGAGCAGTTCTTC
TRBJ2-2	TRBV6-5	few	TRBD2	CASSSQAGATGELFF	TGTGCCAGCAGTTCACAAGCGGGAGCCACCGGGGAGCTGTTTTTT
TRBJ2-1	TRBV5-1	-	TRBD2	CASSLGGSSYNEQFF	TGCGCCAGCAGCTTGGGCGGGAGCTCCTACAATGAGCAGTTCTTC
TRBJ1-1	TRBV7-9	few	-	CASSYRATEAFF	TGTGCCAGCAGCTACAGGGCCACTGAAGCTTTCTTT
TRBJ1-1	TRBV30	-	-	CAWSKGMNTEAFF	TGTGCCTGGAGTAAGGGGATGAACACTGAAGCTTTCTTT
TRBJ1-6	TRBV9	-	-	CASSLENISRVDYNSPLHF	TGTGCCAGCAGCCTGGAAAACATTTCGAGGGTGGACTATAATTCACCCCTCCACTTT
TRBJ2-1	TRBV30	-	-	CASPGESSYNEQFF	TGTGCCTCCCCCGGGGAGAGCTCCTACAATGAGCAGTTCTTC
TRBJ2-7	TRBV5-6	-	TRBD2	CASSGGLADLTGQYF	TGTGCCAGCAGCGGAGGACTAGCGGACCTTACGGGGCAGTACTTC
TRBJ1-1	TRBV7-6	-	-	CASSATGDTEAFF	TGTGCCAGCAGCGCGACCGGGGACACTGAAGCTTTCTTT
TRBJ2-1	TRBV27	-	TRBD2	CASSTRTSGRGEQFF	TGTGCCAGCAGTACAAGGACTAGCGGGAGAGGTGAGCAGTTCTTC
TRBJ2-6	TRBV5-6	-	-	CASSLALSSGANVLTF	TGTGCCAGCAGCTTGGCCTTGAGTTCTGGGGCCAACGTCCTGACTTTC
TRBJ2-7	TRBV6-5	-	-	CASSDRTGTEQYF	TGTGCCAGCAGTGACCGAACAGGGACCGAGCAGTACTTC
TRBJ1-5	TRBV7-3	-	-	CASMEGTNQPQHF	TGTGCCAGCATGGAGGGTACGAATCAGCCCCAGCATTTT
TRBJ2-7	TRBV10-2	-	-	CASSPGLLGEQYF	TGCGCCAGCAGTCCGGGGTTGTTGGGCGAGCAGTACTTC
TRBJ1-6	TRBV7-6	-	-	CASSAGQFPISPLHF	TGTGCCAGCAGCGCCGGACAGTTCCCCATTTCACCCCTCCACTTT